This T cell receptor beta chain was retrieved from a study of memory CD4+ T cells and cytomegalovirus serostatus. Study-level background: Of the healthy Belgian adults, 8 to 10 were CMV seropositive and approximately 25 seronegative.

Single viable CD3+CD4+CD8-CD45RO+ cells were sorted as the memory CD4+ T cells. After thawing, CD4+ T cells were positively selected. CDR3 length: 14 residues. Trimming shortened V by 5 bases and J by 2 bases, and 11 bases separated the two germline ends. Germline assignment: CDR1 SGHAT and CDR2 FQDESV (reference sequence). The assay was immunoSEQ multiplex PCR, and TCRdb's table has in-frame clones only and misses some. The table lists more than 35,000 clones, approximately 78% of them singletons. This TCR was sampled from an adult in good health and CMV-seronegative. The sample taken for sequencing was memory CD4+ T cells from blood. The chain has TRBV11-1 and TRBJ2-3; D tentatively fits TRBD1 or TRBD2 (5 bases each). The CDR3 DNA reads as TGTGCCAGCAGCCCCGAGGGGATCACAGATACGCAGTATTTT. It yields the protein CASSPEGITDTQYF. Looking up the rest from reference TRBV11-1 and TRBJ2-3 gives the full variable domain: EAEVAQSPRYKITEKSQAVAFWCDPISGHATLYWYRQILGQGPELLVQFQDESVVDDSQLPKDRFSAERLKGVDSTLKIQPAELGDSAMYLCASSPEGITDTQYFGPGTRLTVL.